A single sample gave rise to the 14 T cell receptor beta chains below, sequenced in a study of cytomegalovirus exposure and HLA in healthy donors. PCR amplification relied on 60 Vbeta primers (plus 13 Jbeta primers). Profiled with immunoSEQ multiplex PCR; TCRdb holds only in-frame clones, not every one. The top ten hold approximately 1.5% of the sample, which has over 150,000 clones, 77% seen once. Source material: PBMCs. The receptors shown here come from a woman in her twenties or thirties in good health and CMV-seropositive.

This clone showed up just once. This chain links TRBV6-5 with TRBJ2-7; a possible D gene is TRBD1 (5 bases). Germline loops: CDR1 MNHEY, CDR2 SVGAGI. The CDR3 totals 14 residues. V dropped 5 bases and J dropped 1 base, with 12 bases sitting between them. The CDR3 DNA is TGTGCCAGCAGTAGGACAAAGAATTCCTACGAGCAGTACTTC. Encoded protein: CASSRTKNSYEQYF.

The gene calls are TRBV5-5 and TRBJ2-7, with a tentative D call TRBD2 (5 bases). Deletions cut 4 bases from V and 6 bases from J, with 11 bases between. The CDR3 runs 12 residues. Germline CDR1 SGHKS, CDR2 YYEKEE (reference sequence). The CDR3 coding sequence is TGTGCCAGCAGCCGTACCACTAGCGAGCAGTACTTC. Encoded protein: CASSRTTSEQYF.

This clone has only a few counts. V and J are TRBV5-1 and TRBJ2-5; TRBD2 aligns across 8 bases. V shed 3 bases and J 2 bases; nucleotides not matched to a gene: 12. Looked up from germline, CDR1 is SGHRS and CDR2 is YFSETQ. CDR3 size: 17 residues. This CDR3 reads CASSSAQPGLVQETQYF. As DNA, the CDR3 is TGCGCCAGCAGCTCGGCCCAACCGGGACTAGTTCAAGAGACCCAGTACTTC.

The chain couples TRBV2 to TRBJ2-7; 8 positions match TRBD1. Germline CDR1 is SNHLY and CDR2 is FYNNEI. This CDR3 contains 15 residues. V trimming: 7 bases; J trimming: 2 bases; junction bases outside the gene matches: 10. The CDR3 protein is CASTRSRTGTYEQYF. As DNA, the CDR3 is TGTGCCAGCACTCGCAGCCGGACAGGGACCTACGAGCAGTACTTC.

The V gene is TRBV7-2, the J gene TRBJ1-1, with no clear D. This CDR3 spans 13 amino acids. Trimming took off 8 bases at V and 0 bases at J, with 10 bases between the two ends. Germline V CDR1 and CDR2: SGHTA, FQGNSA. CDR3 in DNA: TGTGCCAGCCAGAGTGACATGAACACTGAAGCTTTCTTT. It encodes CASQSDMNTEAFF.

The chain combines TRBV10-3 with TRBJ2-7, with TRBD2 as a possible D gene (5 bases). CDR1 and CDR2 from the germline V gene are ENHRY and SYGVKD. The CDR3 extends over 11 amino acids. Trimming cost V 6 bases and J 3 bases, with 6 bases left between them. Written as DNA, the CDR3 is TGTGCCATCAGCGACTACTACGAGCAGTACTTC. It encodes CAISDYYEQYF.

CDR3 in amino acids: CASRTPGGEDTEAFF. As DNA, the CDR3 is TGTGCCAGCAGAACCCCCGGGGGGGAGGACACTGAAGCTTTCTTT. The rearrangement joins TRBV6-5 to TRBJ1-1; D possibly corresponds to TRBD1 (5 bases). This CDR3 has 15 amino acids. Trimming pared 6 bases from V and 3 bases from J, leaving 17 bases between. Germline CDR1 is MNHEY and CDR2 is SVGAGI.

The chain recombines TRBV28 with TRBJ1-2, with TRBD1 matching 10 bases. The CDR3 runs 13 residues. The V and J ends lost 5 bases and 8 bases, in that order; junction bases with no gene match: 5. Germline CDR1 MDHEN, CDR2 SYDVKM. The CDR3 loop reads CASSPWDRGGYTF. The CDR3 DNA follows: TGTGCCAGCAGTCCATGGGACAGGGGCGGCTACACCTTC.

In this sample, this clone turned up a few times. The CDR3 loop is CASSLDGITGNTIYF. CDR3 coding DNA: TGCGCCAGCAGCTTGGACGGGATCACTGGAAACACCATATATTTT. This rearrangement joins TRBV5-1 to TRBJ1-3; D remains ambiguous. The CDR3 length is 15 residues. Deletions cut 0 bases from V and 2 bases from J, with 9 bases between. Looked up from germline, CDR1 is SGHRS and CDR2 is YFSETQ. Filled out from reference TRBV5-1 and TRBJ1-3, the complete variable domain reads KAGVTQTPRYLIKTRGQQVTLSCSPISGHRSVSWYQQTPGQGLQFLFEYFSETQRNKGNFPGRFSGRQFSNSRSEMNVSTLELGDSALYLCASSLDGITGNTIYFGEGSWLTVV.

In this sample, this clone turned up a few times. The V call is TRBV9, the J call TRBJ2-5, with 12 bases fitting TRBD2. Trimming cost V 0 bases and J 2 bases; bases outside gene matches: 14. Germline V gene data show CDR1 as SGDLS and CDR2 as YYNGEE. CDR3 length equals 20 residues. CDR3 sequence reads: CASSVGSITLAGGSQETQYF. CDR3 DNA sequence: TGTGCCAGCAGCGTAGGCTCCATTACTCTAGCGGGAGGGTCGCAAGAGACCCAGTACTTC.

A single count supports this clone. V is TRBV14 and J is TRBJ2-7; D might be TRBD1 (6 bases). The CDR3 totals 15 residues. V was shortened by 1 base and J by 2 bases, with 12 bases between the two germline ends. Germline V gives CDR1 SGHDN, CDR2 FVKESK. CDR3 amino acids: CASSQGTASPYEQYF. The DNA of the CDR3 is TGTGCCAGCAGCCAAGGGACAGCAAGTCCCTACGAGCAGTACTTC. The variable domain in full, with the rest retrieved from reference TRBV14 and TRBJ2-7, is EAGVTQFPSHSVIEKGQTVTLRCDPISGHDNLYWYRRVMGKEIKFLLHFVKESKQDESGMPNNRFLAERTGGTYSTLKVQPAELEDSGVYFCASSQGTASPYEQYFGPGTRLTVT.

The DNA of the CDR3 is TGTGCCAGCAGTTACTCGCTACTAGCGGGCAATGAGCAGTTCTTC. Amino acids: CASSYSLLAGNEQFF. This chain connects TRBV6-5 to TRBJ2-1, with 9 bases fitting TRBD2. The CDR3 is 15 amino acids. Germline V gives CDR1 MNHEY, CDR2 SVGAGI. The V and J ends lost 0 bases and 6 bases, in that order; junction bases with no gene match: 3.

V is TRBV19 and J is TRBJ2-2; a weak D match, TRBD2 (6 bases). V gave up 5 bases and J gave up 6 bases, with 10 bases separating them. This CDR3 has 13 amino acids. Germline V lookup: CDR1 LNHDA, CDR2 SQIVND (reference sequence). The CDR3 reads CASSAGRAGELFF. The DNA for the CDR3 is TGTGCCAGTAGTGCGGGAAGGGCCGGGGAGCTGTTTTTT.

This chain connects TRBV30 to TRBJ2-4, with a possible D match to TRBD2 (5 bases). Trimming stripped 4 bases from V and 8 bases from J, with 15 bases between. Germline V gene lookup returns CDR1 GTSNPN and CDR2 SVGIG (reference sequence). The CDR3 has 13 residues. The CDR3 region is CAWNGVISDIQYF. The CDR3 nucleotides read TGTGCCTGGAACGGGGTGATTAGTGACATTCAGTACTTC.